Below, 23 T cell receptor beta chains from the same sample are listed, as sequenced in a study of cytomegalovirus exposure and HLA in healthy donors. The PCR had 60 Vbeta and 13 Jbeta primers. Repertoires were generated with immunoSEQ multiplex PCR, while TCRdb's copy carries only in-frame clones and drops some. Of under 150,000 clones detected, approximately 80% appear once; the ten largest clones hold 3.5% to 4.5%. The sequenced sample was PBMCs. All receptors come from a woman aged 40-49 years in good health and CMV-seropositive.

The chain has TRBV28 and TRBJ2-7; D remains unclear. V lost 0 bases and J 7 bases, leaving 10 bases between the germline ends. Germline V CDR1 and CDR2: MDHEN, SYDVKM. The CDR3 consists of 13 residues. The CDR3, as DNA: TGTGCCAGCAGTTTATGCCCCTCCTGTGAGCAGTACTTC. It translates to CASSLCPSCEQYF.

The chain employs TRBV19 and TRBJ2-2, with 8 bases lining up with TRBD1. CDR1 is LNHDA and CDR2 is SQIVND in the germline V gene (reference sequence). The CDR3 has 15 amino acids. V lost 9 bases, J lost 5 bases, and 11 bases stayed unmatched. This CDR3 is CASRTGTGSTGELFF. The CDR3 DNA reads TGTGCCAGCCGAACCGGGACAGGATCAACCGGGGAGCTGTTTTTT.

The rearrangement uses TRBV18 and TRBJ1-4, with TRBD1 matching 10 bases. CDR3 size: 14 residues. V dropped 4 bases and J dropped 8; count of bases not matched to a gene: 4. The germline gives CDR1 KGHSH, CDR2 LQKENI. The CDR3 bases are TGTGCCAGCTCACTGACAGGGGGCCAAGAAAAACTGTTTTTT. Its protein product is CASSLTGGQEKLFF. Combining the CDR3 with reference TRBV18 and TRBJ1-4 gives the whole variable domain NAGVMQNPRHLVRRRGQEARLRCSPMKGHSHVYWYRQLPEEGLKFMVYLQKENIIDESGMPKERFSAEFPKEGPSILRIQQVVRGDSAAYFCASSLTGGQEKLFFGSGTQLSVL.

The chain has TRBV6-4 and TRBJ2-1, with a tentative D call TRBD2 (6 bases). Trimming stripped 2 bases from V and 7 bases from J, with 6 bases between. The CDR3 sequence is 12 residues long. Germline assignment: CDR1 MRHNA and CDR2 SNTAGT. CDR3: CASSDGRNEQFF. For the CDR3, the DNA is TGTGCCAGCAGTGACGGGAGGAATGAGCAGTTCTTC.

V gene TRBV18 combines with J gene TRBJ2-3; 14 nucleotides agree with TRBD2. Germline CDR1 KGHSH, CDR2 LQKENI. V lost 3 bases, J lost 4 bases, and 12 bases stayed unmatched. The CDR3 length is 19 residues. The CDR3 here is CASSPPNRLAGGSPDTQYF. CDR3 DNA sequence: TGTGCCAGCTCACCCCCTAATCGACTAGCGGGGGGGTCCCCAGATACGCAGTATTTT.

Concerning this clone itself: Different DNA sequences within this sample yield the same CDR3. The CDR3, as DNA: TGCAGTGCTACGTACGGTGATACGCAGTATTTT. Its translation: CSATYGDTQYF. This chain uses TRBV20-1 with TRBJ2-3; no reliable D call. The CDR3 has 11 residues. CDR1 and CDR2 (germline): DFQATT, SNEGSKA (reference sequence). V dropped 4 bases and J dropped 6 bases, with 8 bases sitting between them.

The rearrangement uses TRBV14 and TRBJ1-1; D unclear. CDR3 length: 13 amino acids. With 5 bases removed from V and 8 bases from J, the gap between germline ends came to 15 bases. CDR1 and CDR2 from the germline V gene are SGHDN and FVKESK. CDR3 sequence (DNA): TGTGCCAGCAGCAGGAGTGGAGGCTCAGAAGCTTTCTTT. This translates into CASSRSGGSEAFF.

The CDR3 is CASSLGLAGGPITGELFF. CDR3 DNA: TGCGCCAGCAGCTTAGGACTAGCGGGGGGCCCAATCACCGGGGAGCTGTTTTTT. The chain uses TRBV5-1 and TRBJ2-2; 14 nucleotides agree with TRBD2. The length of the CDR3 is 18 residues. Losses at the gene ends were 2 bases for V and 4 bases for J; bases not matched to a gene: 7. Germline-derived CDR1 and CDR2 are SGHRS and YFSETQ.

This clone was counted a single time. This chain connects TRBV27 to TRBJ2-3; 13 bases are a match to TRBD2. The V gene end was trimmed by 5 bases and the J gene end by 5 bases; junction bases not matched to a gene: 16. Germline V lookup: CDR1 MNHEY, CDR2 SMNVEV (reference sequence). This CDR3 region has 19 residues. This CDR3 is CASSPIFWTSGSGRDTQYF. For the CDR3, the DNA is TGTGCCAGCAGTCCTATATTTTGGACTAGCGGGAGTGGCAGAGATACGCAGTATTTT.

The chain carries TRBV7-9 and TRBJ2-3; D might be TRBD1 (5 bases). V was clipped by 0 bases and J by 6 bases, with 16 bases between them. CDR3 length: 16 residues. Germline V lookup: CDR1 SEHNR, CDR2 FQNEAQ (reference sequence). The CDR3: CASSLAPTVGLDTQYF. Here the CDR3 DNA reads TGTGCCAGCAGCTTAGCGCCGACTGTGGGGCTCGATACGCAGTATTTT.

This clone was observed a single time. CDR3 residues: CSDRTGNTQYF. CDR3 nucleotides: TGCAGCGACCGGACAGGGAATACGCAGTATTTT. The genes are TRBV29-1 and TRBJ2-3, with 8 positions matching TRBD1. Germline-derived CDR1 and CDR2 are SQVTM and ANQGSEA. The CDR3 has 11 residues. V trimming: 7 bases; J trimming: 7 bases; junction bases outside the gene matches: 4.

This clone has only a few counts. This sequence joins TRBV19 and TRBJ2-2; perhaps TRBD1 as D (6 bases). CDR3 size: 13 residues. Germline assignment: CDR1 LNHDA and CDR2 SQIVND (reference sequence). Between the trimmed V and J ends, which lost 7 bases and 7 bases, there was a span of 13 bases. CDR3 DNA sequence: TGTGCCAGTACTCTACAGGGTTTCGGGGAGCTGTTTTTT. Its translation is CASTLQGFGELFF.

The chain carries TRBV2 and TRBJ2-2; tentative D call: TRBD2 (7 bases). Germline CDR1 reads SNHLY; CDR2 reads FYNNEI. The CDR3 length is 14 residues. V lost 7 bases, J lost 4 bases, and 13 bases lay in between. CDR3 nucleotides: TGTGCCAGCATTGGCGGGGGCCTCACCGGGGAGCTGTTTTTT. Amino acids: CASIGGGLTGELFF.

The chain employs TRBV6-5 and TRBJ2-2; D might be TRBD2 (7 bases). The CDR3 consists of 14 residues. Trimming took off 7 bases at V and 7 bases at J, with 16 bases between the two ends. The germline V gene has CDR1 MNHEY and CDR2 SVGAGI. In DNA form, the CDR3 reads TGTGCCAGCAAAAGGGGGGGGCACGACGGGGAGCTGTTTTTT. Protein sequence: CASKRGGHDGELFF.

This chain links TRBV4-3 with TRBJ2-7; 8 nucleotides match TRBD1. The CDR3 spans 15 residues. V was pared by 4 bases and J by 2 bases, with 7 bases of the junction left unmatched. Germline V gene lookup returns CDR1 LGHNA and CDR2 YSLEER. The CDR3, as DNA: TGCGCCAGCAGCCCCGGACAGGGAAGGACCTACGAGCAGTACTTC. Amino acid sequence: CASSPGQGRTYEQYF.

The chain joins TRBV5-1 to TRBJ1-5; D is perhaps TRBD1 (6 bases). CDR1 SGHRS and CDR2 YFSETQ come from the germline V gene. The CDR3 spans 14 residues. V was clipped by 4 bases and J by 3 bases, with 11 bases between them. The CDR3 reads CASSPDSLNQPQHF. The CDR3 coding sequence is TGCGCCAGCAGCCCGGACAGTCTCAATCAGCCCCAGCATTTT.

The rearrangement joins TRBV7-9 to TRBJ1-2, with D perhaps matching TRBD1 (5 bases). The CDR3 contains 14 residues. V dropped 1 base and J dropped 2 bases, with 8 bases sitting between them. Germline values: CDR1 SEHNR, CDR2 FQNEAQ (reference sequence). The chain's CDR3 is CASSLVRENYGYTF. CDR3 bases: TGTGCCAGCAGCTTAGTCAGGGAAAACTATGGCTACACCTTC. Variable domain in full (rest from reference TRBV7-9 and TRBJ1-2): DTGVSQNPRHKITKRGQNVTFRCDPISEHNRLYWYRQTLGQGPEFLTYFQNEAQLEKSRLLSDRFSAERPKGSFSTLEIQRTEQGDSAMYLCASSLVRENYGYTFGSGTRLTVV.

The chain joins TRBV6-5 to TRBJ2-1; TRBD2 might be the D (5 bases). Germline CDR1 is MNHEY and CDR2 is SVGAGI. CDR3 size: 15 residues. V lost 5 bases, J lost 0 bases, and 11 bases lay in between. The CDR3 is CASSASWSSYNEQFF. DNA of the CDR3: TGTGCCAGCAGTGCTAGCTGGAGCTCCTACAATGAGCAGTTCTTC.

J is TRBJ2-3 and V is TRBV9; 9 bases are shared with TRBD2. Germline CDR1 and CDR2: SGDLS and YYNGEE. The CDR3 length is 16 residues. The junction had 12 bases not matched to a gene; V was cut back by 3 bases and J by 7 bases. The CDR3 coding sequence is TGTGCCAGCAGCGCCGCATCTAGCGGGACAAAGAATACGCAGTATTTT. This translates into CASSAASSGTKNTQYF.

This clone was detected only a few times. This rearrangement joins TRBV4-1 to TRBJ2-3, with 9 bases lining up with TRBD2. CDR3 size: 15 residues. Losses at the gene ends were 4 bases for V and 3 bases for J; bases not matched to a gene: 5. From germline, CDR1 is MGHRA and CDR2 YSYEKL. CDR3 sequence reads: CASSPAGGRTDTQYF. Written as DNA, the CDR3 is TGCGCCAGCAGCCCAGCGGGAGGTCGGACAGATACGCAGTATTTT.

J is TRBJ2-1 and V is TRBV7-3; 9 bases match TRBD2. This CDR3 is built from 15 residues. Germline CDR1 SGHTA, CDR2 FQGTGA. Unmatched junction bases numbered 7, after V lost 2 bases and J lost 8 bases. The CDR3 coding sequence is TGTGCCAGCAGCTTAGGTAGCGGGAGAGGGGATGAGCAGTTCTTC. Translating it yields CASSLGSGRGDEQFF.

CDR3 residues: CASSSLLASPIYEQYF. The CDR3 DNA sequence: TGTGCCAGCAGCTCCCTACTAGCGTCGCCAATATACGAGCAGTACTTC. This chain links TRBV5-4 with TRBJ2-5; 7 positions agree with TRBD2. The J call is uncertain, as TRBJ2-7 better fits the DNA end. This CDR3 comprises 16 residues. Germline V gene sequence: CDR1 SGHNT, CDR2 YYREEE (reference sequence).

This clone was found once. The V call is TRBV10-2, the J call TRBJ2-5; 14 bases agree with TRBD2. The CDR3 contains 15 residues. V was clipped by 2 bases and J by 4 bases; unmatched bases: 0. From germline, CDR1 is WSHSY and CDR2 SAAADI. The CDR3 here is CASSEGLAGGETQYF. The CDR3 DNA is TGCGCCAGCAGTGAGGGACTAGCGGGGGGAGAGACCCAGTACTTC.